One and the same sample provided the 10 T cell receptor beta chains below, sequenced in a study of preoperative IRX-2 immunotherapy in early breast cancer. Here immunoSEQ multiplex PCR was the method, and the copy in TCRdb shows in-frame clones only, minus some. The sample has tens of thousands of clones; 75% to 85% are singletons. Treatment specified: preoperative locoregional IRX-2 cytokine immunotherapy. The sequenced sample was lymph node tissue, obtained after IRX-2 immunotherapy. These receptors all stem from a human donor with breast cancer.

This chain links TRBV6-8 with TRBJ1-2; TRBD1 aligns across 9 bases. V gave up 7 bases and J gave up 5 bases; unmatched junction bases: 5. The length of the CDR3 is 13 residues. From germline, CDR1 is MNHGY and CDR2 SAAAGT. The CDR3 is CASTPTGGYGYTF. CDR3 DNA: TGTGCCAGCACTCCGACAGGGGGGTATGGCTACACCTTC.

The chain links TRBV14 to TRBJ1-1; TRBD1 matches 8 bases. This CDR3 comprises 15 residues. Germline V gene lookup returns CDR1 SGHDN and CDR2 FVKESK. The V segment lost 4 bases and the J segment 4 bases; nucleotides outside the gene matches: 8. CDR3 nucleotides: TGTGCCAGCAGCCTCCCCAGGACAGGGCCCACTGAAGCTTTCTTT. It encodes CASSLPRTGPTEAFF.

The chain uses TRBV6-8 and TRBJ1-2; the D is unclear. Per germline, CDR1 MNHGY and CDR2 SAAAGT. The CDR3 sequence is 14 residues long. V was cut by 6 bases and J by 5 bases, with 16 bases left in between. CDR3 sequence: CASRSDGKLYGYTF. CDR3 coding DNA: TGTGCCAGCAGATCGGACGGGAAGTTGTATGGCTACACCTTC.

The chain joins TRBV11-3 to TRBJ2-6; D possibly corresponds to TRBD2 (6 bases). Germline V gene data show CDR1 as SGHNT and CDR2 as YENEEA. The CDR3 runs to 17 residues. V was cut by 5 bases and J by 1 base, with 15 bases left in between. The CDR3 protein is CASSRGTLASGANVLTF. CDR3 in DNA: TGTGCCAGCAGCCGGGGGACCTTGGCGTCTGGGGCCAACGTCCTGACTTTC.

The CDR3 DNA reads as TGTGCCACCAGCAGAGGGGACAGGGTCAATGAGCAGTTCTTC. Amino acids: CATSRGDRVNEQFF. The chain joins TRBV15 to TRBJ2-1, with TRBD1 matching over 9 bases. The germline gives CDR1 LNHNV, CDR2 YYDKDF (reference sequence). The CDR3 is made up of 14 amino acids. V lost 1 base and J lost 6; bases outside the gene matches: 1.

This chain's CDR3 is CASRVGTENSPLHF. The CDR3 region has the DNA TGTGCCAGCAGGGTCGGGACCGAGAATTCACCCCTCCACTTT. This chain joins TRBV6-8 and TRBJ1-6; maybe TRBD1 (5 bases). CDR1 is MNHGY, CDR2 SAAAGT, per germline. Trimming removed 6 bases from V and 7 bases from J, with 13 bases in between. The CDR3 is 14 amino acids.

In DNA, the CDR3 is TGCAGCGTTGAGGATCAGGGACTAGATACGCAGTATTTT. Translating gives CSVEDQGLDTQYF. The chain uses TRBV29-1 and TRBJ2-3; tentatively, D is TRBD2 (6 bases). The CDR3 spans 13 residues. V lost 3 bases, J lost 5 bases, and 12 bases lay in between. Germline V lookup: CDR1 SQVTM, CDR2 ANQGSEA.

DNA of the CDR3: TGTGCCAGCAGAGGGGCCGGGAATAGCAATCAGCCCCAGCATTTT. It codes for CASRGAGNSNQPQHF. J is TRBJ1-5 and V is TRBV28, with D perhaps matching TRBD1 (5 bases). Germline CDR1 and CDR2: MDHEN and SYDVKM. This CDR3 has 15 residues. Trimming left V 6 bases short and J 0 bases short, with 12 bases between.

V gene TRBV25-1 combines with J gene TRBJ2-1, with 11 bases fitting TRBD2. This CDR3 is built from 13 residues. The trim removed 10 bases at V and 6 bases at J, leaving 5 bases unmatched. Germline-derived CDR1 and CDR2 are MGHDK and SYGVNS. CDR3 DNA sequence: TGTGCCACCACCCTAGCGGGGGGCAATGAGCAGTTCTTC. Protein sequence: CATTLAGGNEQFF.

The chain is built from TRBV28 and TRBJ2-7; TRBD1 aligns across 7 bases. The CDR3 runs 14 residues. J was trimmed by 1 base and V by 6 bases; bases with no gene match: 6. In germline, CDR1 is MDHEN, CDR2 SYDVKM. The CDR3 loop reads CASSNNRGSYEQYF. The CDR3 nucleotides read TGTGCCAGCAGCAATAACAGGGGTTCCTACGAGCAGTACTTC.